A single sample gave rise to the 14 T cell receptor beta chains below, sequenced in a study of a mutant IDH1 vaccine in newly diagnosed glioma. Time point reported: week 5, during vaccination. Vaccine doses each comprised 300 ug of mutant IDH1 20-mer peptide, with topical imiquimod. These TCRs' antigens remain unknown. Sequencing was performed with immunoSEQ multiplex PCR; in TCRdb, only in-frame clones are kept and a portion is missing. The table includes approximately 24,000 clones, 65% to 85% detected once. Specimen: PBMCs, collected from a glioma patient whose treatment included an IDH1 peptide vaccine. Source of these receptors: a man aged 40-49 years with glioma.

This clone has a handful of counts. The chain carries TRBV6-1 and TRBJ2-7, with D hard to call. The CDR3 is 11 residues long. V was shortened by 6 bases and J by 2 bases, with 5 bases between the two germline ends. Germline CDR1 reads MNHNS; CDR2 reads SASEGT. The CDR3 nucleotides are TGTGCCAGCAGATGGGCCTACGAGCAGTACTTC. It specifies CASRWAYEQYF.

There are a few counts of this clone. The J gene is TRBJ1-1, the V gene TRBV11-3, with a weak D call TRBD1 (5 bases). The CDR3 extends over 16 amino acids. CDR1 and CDR2 (germline): SGHNT, YENEEA. Trimming stripped 4 bases from V and 0 bases from J, with 15 bases between. The CDR3 loop is CASSSPPGRMNTEAFF. For the CDR3, the DNA is TGTGCCAGCAGCTCGCCTCCGGGACGTATGAACACTGAAGCTTTCTTT.

The chain links TRBV19 to TRBJ2-5; 9 bases agree with TRBD1. The CDR3 has 15 amino acids. Germline V lookup: CDR1 LNHDA, CDR2 SQIVND (reference sequence). V gave up 5 bases and J gave up 2 bases; unmatched junction bases: 6. In DNA form, the CDR3 reads TGTGCCAGTAGTGTCAGACAGGGGGGTCAAGAGACCCAGTACTTC. Translated: CASSVRQGGQETQYF.

The genes are TRBV28 and TRBJ1-5, with 8 bases aligning to TRBD1. The CDR3 sequence is 13 residues long. V lost 4 bases to trimming and J lost 6 bases; unmatched junction nucleotides: 2. From germline, CDR1 is MDHEN and CDR2 SYDVKM. In nucleotides, the CDR3 is TGTGCCAGCAGTTATGGGACAGGTCAGCCCCAGCATTTT. Its translation: CASSYGTGQPQHF.

The chain couples TRBV7-9 to TRBJ2-6; possibly TRBD1 for D (5 bases). With 6 bases removed from V and 11 bases from J, the gap between germline ends came to 20 bases. The CDR3 extends over 15 amino acids. Germline V gene sequence: CDR1 SEHNR, CDR2 FQNEAQ (reference sequence). CDR3 nucleotide sequence: TGTGCCAGCAGTTCGGCAGGGAAAAACCTAGACGTCCTGACTTTC. This encodes CASSSAGKNLDVLTF.

This clone was recorded only once. The V and J genes are TRBV27 and TRBJ2-7; no firm D call. The length of the CDR3 is 13 residues. The germline V and J ends were trimmed by 10 bases and 4 bases, with 17 bases remaining between them. CDR1 MNHEY and CDR2 SMNVEV come from the germline V gene (reference sequence). The CDR3 DNA reads as TGTGCCACCCCGCCCTCTGCGTTATACGAGCAGTACTTC. It yields the protein CATPPSALYEQYF.

The chain joins TRBV4-2 to TRBJ2-3; 7 nucleotides agree with TRBD2. The CDR3 runs to 16 residues. The V and J ends lost 0 bases and 5 bases, in that order; junction bases with no gene match: 8. CDR1 and CDR2 from the germline V gene are LGHNA and YNFKEQ. The CDR3 nucleotides read TGTGCCAGCAGCCAAGATCATGCGGGAGCTGGAGATACGCAGTATTTT. Amino acid sequence: CASSQDHAGAGDTQYF.

A single count supports this clone. This chain links TRBV11-3 with TRBJ1-1; weak D call: TRBD1 (6 bases). Per the germline V gene, CDR1 is SGHNT and CDR2 is YENEEA. The CDR3 consists of 16 residues. V lost 2 bases and J lost 3, with 16 bases in between. CDR3 in DNA: TGTGCCAGCAGCTTAAGGGGGGGGCTAACGGACACTGAAGCTTTCTTT. It yields the protein CASSLRGGLTDTEAFF.

DNA of the CDR3: TGTGCCAGCAGGGGGGAGTCAGGAGAAAAACTGTTTTTT. The encoded protein is CASRGESGEKLFF. The rearrangement links TRBV2 to TRBJ1-4; D might be TRBD1 (5 bases). The V end was cut by 6 bases, the J end by 8 bases, with 13 bases between. Germline V CDR1 and CDR2: SNHLY, FYNNEI. The CDR3 runs to 13 residues.

This chain uses TRBV6-6 with TRBJ2-3; D ambiguous. CDR1 is MNHNY and CDR2 is SVGAGI in the germline V gene (reference sequence). V was shortened by 7 bases and J by 7 bases, with 18 bases between the two germline ends. This CDR3 is 14 amino acids long. The CDR3 DNA is TGTGCCAGCACCACATCAACGGATACAAATACGCAGTATTTT. Protein: CASTTSTDTNTQYF.

This clone was observed a handful of times. The V gene is TRBV29-1, the J gene TRBJ2-3, with D possibly TRBD1 on 5 matching bases. Germline assignment: CDR1 SQVTM and CDR2 ANQGSEA. Trimming removed 5 bases at V and 2 bases at J, with 17 bases between. The CDR3 is 15 residues long. CDR3 in amino acids: CSVLPYQGYTDTQYF. CDR3 nucleotides: TGCAGCGTTCTCCCGTATCAGGGTTACACAGATACGCAGTATTTT.

By share, this clone ranks as large. The rearrangement joins TRBV18 to TRBJ1-1, with a weak D call TRBD1 (5 bases). Germline CDR1 KGHSH, CDR2 LQKENI. CDR3 size: 14 residues. The V end was cut by 3 bases, the J end by 4 bases, with 12 bases between. This chain's CDR3 is CASSPGGAITEAFF. The CDR3 bases are TGTGCCAGCTCACCGGGTGGGGCGATCACTGAAGCTTTCTTT.

The V and J genes are TRBV19 and TRBJ2-3; D not resolved. Trimming stripped 4 bases from V and 0 bases from J, with 11 bases between. Germline lookup yields CDR1 LNHDA and CDR2 SQIVND (reference sequence). This CDR3 comprises 15 residues. CDR3 sequence (DNA): TGTGCCAGTAGTACCCACGTGGGGAGCACAGATACGCAGTATTTT. It is translated as CASSTHVGSTDTQYF.

CDR3 bases: TGTGCCAGCAGCGGTACTAGCGGGAGCTACAATGAGCAGTTCTTC. It specifies CASSGTSGSYNEQFF. V is TRBV13 and J is TRBJ2-1, with 11 bases fitting TRBD2. J lost 3 bases, V lost 5 bases, and 3 bases had no gene match. CDR1 and CDR2 from the germline V gene are PRHDT and FYEKMQ (reference sequence). The CDR3 length is 15 residues. The full variable domain, rest sourced from reference TRBV13 and TRBJ2-1, is AAGVIQSPRHLIKEKRETATLKCYPIPRHDTVYWYQQGPGQDPQFLISFYEKMQSDKGSIPDRFSAQQFSDYHSELNMSSLELGDSALYFCASSGTSGSYNEQFFGPGTRLTVL.